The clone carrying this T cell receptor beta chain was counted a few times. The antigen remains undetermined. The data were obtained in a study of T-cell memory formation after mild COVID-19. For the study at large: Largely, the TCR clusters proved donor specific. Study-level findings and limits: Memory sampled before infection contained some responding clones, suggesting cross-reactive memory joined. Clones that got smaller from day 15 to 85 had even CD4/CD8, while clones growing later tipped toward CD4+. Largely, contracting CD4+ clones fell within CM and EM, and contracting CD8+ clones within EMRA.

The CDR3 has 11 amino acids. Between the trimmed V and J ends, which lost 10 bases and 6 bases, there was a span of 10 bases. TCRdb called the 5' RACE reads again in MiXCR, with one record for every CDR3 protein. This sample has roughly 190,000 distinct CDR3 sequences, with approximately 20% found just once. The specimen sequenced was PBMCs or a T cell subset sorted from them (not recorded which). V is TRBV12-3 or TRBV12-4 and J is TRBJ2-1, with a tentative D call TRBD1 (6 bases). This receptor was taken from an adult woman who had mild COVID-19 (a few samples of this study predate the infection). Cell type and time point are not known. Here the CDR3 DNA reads TGTGCCATAGGGGGATTCAATGAGCAGTTCTTC. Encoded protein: CAIGGFNEQFF.